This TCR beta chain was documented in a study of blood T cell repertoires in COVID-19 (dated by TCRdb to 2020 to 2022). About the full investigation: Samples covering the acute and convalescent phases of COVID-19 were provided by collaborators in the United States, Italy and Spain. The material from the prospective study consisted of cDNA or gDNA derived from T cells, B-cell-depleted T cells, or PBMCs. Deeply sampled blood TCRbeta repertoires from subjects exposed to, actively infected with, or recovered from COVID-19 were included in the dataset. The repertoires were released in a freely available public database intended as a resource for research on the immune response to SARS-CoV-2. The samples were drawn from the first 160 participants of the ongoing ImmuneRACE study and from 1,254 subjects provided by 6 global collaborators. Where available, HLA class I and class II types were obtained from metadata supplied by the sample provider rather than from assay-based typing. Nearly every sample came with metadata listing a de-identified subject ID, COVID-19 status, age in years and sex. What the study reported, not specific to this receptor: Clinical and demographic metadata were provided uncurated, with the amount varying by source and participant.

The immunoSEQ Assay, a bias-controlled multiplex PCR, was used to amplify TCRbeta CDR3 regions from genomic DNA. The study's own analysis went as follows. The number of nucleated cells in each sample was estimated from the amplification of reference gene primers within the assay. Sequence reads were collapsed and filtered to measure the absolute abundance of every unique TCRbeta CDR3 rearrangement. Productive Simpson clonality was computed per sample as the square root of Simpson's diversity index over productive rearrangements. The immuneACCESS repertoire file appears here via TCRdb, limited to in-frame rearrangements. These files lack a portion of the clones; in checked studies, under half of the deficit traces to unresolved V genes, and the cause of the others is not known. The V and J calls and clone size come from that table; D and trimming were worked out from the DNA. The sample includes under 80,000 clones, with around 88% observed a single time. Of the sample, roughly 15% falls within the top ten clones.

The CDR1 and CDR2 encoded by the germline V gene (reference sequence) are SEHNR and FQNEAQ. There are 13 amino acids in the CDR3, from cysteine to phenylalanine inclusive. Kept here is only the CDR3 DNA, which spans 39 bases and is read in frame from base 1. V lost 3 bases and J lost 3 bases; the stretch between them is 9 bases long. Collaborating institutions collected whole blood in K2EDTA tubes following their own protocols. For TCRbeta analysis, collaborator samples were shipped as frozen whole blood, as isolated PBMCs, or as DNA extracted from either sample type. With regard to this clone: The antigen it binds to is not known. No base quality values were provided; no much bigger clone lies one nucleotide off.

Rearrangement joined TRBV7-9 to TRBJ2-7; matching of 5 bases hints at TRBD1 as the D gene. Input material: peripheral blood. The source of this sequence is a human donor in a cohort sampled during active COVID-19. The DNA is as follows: TGTGCCAGCAGCTTCCTAGGGGACTACGAGCAGTACTTC. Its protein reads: CASSFLGDYEQYF.